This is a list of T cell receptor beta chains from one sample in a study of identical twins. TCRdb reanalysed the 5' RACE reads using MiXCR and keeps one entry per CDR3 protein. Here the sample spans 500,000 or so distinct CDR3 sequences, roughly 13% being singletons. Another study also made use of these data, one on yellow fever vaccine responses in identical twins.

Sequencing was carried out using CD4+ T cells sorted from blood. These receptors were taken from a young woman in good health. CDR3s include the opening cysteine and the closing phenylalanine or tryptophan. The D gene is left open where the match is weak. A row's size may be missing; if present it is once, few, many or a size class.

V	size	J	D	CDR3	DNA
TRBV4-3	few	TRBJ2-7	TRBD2	CASSQDPPGLAGSYEQYF	TGCGCCAGCAGCCAAGATCCCCCGGGACTAGCGGGGTCCTACGAGCAGTACTTC
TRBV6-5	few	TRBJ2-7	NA	CASSYPFDEQYF	TGTGCCAGCAGTTACCCCTTTGACGAGCAGTACTTC
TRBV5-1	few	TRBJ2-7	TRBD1	CASSLVSGGEQYF	TGCGCCAGCAGCTTGGTTTCAGGGGGCGAGCAGTACTTC
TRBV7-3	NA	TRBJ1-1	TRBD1	CASKRGQGNTEAFF	TGTGCATCCAAACGCGGACAGGGGAACACTGAAGCTTTCTTT
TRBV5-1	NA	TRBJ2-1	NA	CASSLSSDSYNEQFF	TGCGCCAGCAGCTTGAGTTCAGACTCCTACAATGAGCAGTTCTTC
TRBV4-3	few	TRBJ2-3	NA	CASSQARSTDTQYF	TGCGCCAGCAGCCAAGCCAGGAGCACAGATACGCAGTATTTT
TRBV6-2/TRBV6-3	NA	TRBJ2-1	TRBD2	CASRDSGGSSYNEQFF	TGTGCCAGCAGGGATAGCGGGGGGAGCTCCTACAATGAGCAGTTCTTC
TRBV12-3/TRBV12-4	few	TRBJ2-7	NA	CASSLQAGTYEQYF	TGTGCCAGCAGTTTACAGGCAGGAACCTACGAGCAGTACTTC
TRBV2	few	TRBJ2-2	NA	CASNTGHTGELFF	TGTGCCAGCAACACGGGTCACACCGGGGAGCTGTTTTTT
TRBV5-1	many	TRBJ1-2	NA	CASSLAEGAYGYTF	TGCGCCAGCAGCTTGGCGGAAGGAGCCTATGGCTACACCTTC
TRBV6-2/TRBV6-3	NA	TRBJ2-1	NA	CASSSIGSSYNEQFF	TGTGCCAGCAGTTCCATTGGGAGCTCCTACAATGAGCAGTTCTTC
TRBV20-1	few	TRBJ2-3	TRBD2	CSAKEREGFGTDTQYF	TGCAGTGCTAAAGAGCGGGAGGGCTTTGGCACAGATACGCAGTATTTT
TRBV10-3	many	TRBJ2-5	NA	CAISEFTGTQETQYF	TGTGCCATCAGTGAGTTTACCGGGACCCAAGAGACCCAGTACTTC